Listed below are T cell receptor beta chains from one sample, sequenced in a study of beta chain features in type 1 diabetes. Data came from immunoSEQ multiplex PCR; TCRdb stores just in-frame clones and leaves some out. Among about 220,000 clones, approximately 10% were seen once, and the ten largest hold 1% to 1.5%. Sequencing was performed on central memory CD4+ T cells from blood. The source of these receptors is a man aged 18 to 30 in good health. CDR3s include the opening cysteine and the closing phenylalanine or tryptophan.

TRBV7-9 | CASRLSGRNQETQYF
TRBV9 | CASSASGLALYNEQFF
TRBV11-3 | CASSVARASYNEQFF
TRBV28 | CATNLAGAGTQYF
TRBV9 | CASSVSRSPYNEQFF
TRBV28 | CAVLAADFSSTDTQYF
TRBV10-3 | CAISEGVAGAVEQYF
TRBV4-1 | CASSQPRDRDFNEQFF
TRBV14 | CASSPRGGRRVGHSYNEQFF
TRBV10-2 | CASSGYNEQFF
TRBV5-1 | CASSPDRVEEQYF
TRBV5-1 | CASGAGAGSGETQYF
TRBV15 | CATSRDRTGVGEQYF
TRBV27 | CASSPGQFGETQYF
TRBV18 | CASSEAGTHEQYF
TRBV30 | CAWSGRGQGIPGELFF
TRBV7-2 | CASSLGPRAAGGYNEQFF
TRBV5-4 | CASSRRQGPKETQYF
TRBV27 | CASSSGDRLAKNIQYF
TRBV5-1 | CASKQGILGETQYF
TRBV28 | CASSSEQGSGEKLFF
TRBV10-3 | CAISEHGDEQFF
TRBV21-1 | CASSKGRGNQPQHF
TRBV5-4 | CASSLRGRGWDTQYF
TRBV6-5 | CASRPGTGVTGELFF
TRBV16 | CASSPDTNYGYTF
TRBV10-3 | CAISEFGEGALSSDTEAFF
TRBV30 | CAWTSGSETQYF
TRBV5-1 | CASSINTGEDEQFF
TRBV4-3 | CASSHRQGTGANVLTF
TRBV15 | CATSSAVDEDQPQHF
TRBV29-1 | CSVEELGFF
TRBV7-2 | CASSRDRANNSPLHF
TRBV7-8 | CASSLKGFDGYTF
TRBV11-2 | CASSVGLNQETQYF
TRBV29-1 | CSVEQGQNTGELFF
TRBV18 | CASSPPRGGAFF
TRBV28 | CASSPSGEPTEAFF
TRBV29-1 | CSGYTGHGGTGELFF
TRBV18 | CASSPNRGKDTQYF
TRBV9 | CASSPGAGGLETQYF
TRBV7-3 | CASSLAQFNTGELFF
TRBV10-3 | CAISEGQGEWETQYF
TRBV9 | CASSVGGGGPIETQYF
TRBV14 | CASSRGGQIQETQYF
TRBV7-9 | CASSPPSGNEQFF
TRBV25-1 | CASSEPGEVYEQYF
TRBV20-1 | CSVGWVDTQYF
TRBV2 | CASRDDWDNEQFF
TRBV15 | CATSPSSRRGYEQYF
TRBV4-3 | CASSPALAEYYEQYF
TRBV7-2 | CASSSWTSGSYEQYF